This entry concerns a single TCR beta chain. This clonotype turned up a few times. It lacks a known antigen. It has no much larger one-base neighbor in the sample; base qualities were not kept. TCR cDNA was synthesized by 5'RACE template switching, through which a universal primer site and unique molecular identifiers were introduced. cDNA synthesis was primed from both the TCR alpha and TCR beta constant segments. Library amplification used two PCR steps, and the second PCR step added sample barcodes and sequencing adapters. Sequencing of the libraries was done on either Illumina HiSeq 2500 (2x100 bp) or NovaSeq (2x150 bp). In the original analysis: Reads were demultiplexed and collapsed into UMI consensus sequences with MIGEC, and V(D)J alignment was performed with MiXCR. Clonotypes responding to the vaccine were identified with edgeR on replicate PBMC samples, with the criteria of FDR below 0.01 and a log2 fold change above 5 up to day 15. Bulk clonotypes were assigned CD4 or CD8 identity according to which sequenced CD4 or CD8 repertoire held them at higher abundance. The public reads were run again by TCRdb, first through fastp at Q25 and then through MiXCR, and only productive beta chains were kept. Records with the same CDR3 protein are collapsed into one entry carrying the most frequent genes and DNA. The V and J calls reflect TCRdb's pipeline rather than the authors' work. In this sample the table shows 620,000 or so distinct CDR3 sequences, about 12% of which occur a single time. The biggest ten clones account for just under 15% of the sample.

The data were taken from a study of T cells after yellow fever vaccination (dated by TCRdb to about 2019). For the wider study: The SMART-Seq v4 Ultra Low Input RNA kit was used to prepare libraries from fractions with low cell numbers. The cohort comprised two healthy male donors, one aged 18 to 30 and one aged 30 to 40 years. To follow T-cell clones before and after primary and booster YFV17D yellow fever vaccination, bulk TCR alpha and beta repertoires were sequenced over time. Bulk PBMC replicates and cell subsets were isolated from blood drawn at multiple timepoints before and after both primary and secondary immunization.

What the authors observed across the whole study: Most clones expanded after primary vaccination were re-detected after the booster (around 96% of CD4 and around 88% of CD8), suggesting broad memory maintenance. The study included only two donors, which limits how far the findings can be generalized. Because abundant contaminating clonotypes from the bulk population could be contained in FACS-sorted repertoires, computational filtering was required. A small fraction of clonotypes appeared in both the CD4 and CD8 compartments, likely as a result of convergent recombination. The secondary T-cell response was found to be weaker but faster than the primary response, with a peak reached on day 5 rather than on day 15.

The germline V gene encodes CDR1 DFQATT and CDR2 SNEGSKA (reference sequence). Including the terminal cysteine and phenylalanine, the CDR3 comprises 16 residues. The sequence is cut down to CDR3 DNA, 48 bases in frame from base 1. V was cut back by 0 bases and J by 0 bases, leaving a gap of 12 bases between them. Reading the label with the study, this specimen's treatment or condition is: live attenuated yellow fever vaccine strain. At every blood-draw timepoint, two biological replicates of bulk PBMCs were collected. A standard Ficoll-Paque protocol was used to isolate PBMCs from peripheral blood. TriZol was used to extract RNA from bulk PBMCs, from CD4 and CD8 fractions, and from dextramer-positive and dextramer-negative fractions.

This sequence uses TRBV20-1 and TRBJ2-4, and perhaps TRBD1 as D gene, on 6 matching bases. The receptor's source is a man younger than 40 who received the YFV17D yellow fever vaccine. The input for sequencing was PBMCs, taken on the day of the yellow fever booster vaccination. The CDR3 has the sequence CSARERQVLAKNIQYF. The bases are TGCAGTGCTAGAGAACGACAGGTGTTAGCCAAAAACATTCAGTACTTC.